The clone carrying this TCR beta chain turned up a few times. The antigen is not known. CDR1 and CDR2 (germline): SEHNR, FQNEAQ (reference sequence). The CDR3 consists of 16 residues. Trimming removed 2 bases from V and 0 bases from J, with 11 bases in between. The TCR cDNA carried a universal primer site and UMIs from 5'RACE template switching. TCRdb recomputed calls from the 5' RACE reads with MiXCR, one row per CDR3 protein. Counted here are fewer than 450,000 distinct CDR3 sequences, roughly 4.3% occurring once; the ten biggest clones make up 24%. The data were obtained in a study of T cells after yellow fever vaccination. Study-level points and caveats: The booster response re-showed most primary clones: more than 95% CD4, 88% CD8. Within FACS-sorted repertoires, abundant clonotypes contaminating from the bulk population could be present.

The J gene is TRBJ1-3, the V gene TRBV7-9; D remains ambiguous. Material: PBMCs, obtained 5 days after the yellow fever booster vaccination. This clonotype originated in a man aged 18 to 30 who received the YFV17D yellow fever vaccine. CDR3 region: CASSLIRTDSGNTIYF. The CDR3 bases are TGTGCCAGCAGCTTAATCCGGACGGACTCTGGAAACACCATATATTTT.